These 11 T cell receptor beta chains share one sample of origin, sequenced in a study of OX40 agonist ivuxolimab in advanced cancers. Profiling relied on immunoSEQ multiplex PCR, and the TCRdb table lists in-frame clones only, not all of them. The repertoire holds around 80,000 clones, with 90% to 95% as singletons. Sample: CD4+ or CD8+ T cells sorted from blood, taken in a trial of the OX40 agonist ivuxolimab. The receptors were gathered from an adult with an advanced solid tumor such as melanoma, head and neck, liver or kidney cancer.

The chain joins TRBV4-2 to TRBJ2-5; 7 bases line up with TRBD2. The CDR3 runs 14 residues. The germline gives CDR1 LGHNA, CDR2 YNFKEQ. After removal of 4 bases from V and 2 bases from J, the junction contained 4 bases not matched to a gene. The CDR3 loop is CASSRLAEQETQYF. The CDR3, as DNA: TGTGCCAGCAGCCGCCTAGCGGAACAAGAGACCCAGTACTTC.

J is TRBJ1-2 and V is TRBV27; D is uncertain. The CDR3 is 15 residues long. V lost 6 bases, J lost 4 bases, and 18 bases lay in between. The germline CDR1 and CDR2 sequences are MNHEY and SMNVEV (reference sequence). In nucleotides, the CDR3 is TGTGCCAGCAGGCCTGGGATGGGGTGGGGCTATGGCTACACCTTC. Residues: CASRPGMGWGYGYTF.

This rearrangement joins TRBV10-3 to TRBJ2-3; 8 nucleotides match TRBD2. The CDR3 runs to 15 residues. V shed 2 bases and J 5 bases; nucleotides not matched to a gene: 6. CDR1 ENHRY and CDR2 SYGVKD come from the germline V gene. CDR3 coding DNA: TGTGCCATCAGTGAGGGCGGGAGGAACGAAGATACGCAGTATTTT. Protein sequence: CAISEGGRNEDTQYF.

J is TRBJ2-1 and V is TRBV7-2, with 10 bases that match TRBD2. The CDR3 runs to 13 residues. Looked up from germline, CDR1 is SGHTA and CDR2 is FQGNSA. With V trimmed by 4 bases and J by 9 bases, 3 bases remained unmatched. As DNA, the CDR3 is TGTGCCAGCAGCTCCGGGACTAGCGTTGAGCAGTTCTTC. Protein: CASSSGTSVEQFF. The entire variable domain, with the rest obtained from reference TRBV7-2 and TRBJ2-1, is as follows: GAGVSQSPSNKVTEKGKDVELRCDPISGHTALYWYRQSLGQGLEFLIYFQGNSAPDKSGLPSDRFSAERTGGSVSTLTIQRTQQEDSAVYLCASSSGTSVEQFFGPGTRLTVL.

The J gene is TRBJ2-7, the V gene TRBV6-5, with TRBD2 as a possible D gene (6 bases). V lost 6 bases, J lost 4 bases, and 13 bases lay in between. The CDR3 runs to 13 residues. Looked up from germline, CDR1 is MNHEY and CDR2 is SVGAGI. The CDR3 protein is CASSSWREYEQYF. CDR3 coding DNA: TGTGCCAGCAGCTCCTGGAGGGAGTACGAGCAGTACTTC.

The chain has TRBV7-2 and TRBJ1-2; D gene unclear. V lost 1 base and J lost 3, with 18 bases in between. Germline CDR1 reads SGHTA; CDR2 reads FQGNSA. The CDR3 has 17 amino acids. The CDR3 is CASSLVWEITFDYGYTF. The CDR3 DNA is TGTGCCAGCAGCTTAGTCTGGGAGATAACATTTGACTATGGCTACACCTTC.

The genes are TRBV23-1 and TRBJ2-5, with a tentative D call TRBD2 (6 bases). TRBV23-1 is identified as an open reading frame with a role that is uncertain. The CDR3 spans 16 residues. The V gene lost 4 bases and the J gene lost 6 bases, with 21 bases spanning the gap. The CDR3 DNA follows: TGCGCCAGCAGTCTTGGGGGGAGGAGCAAGGCCAAGACCCAGTACTTC. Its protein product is CASSLGGRSKAKTQYF.

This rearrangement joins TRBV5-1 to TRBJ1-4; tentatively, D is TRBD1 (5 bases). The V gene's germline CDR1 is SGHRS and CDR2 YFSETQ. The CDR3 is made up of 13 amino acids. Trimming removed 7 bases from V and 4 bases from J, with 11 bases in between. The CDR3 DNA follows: TGCGCCAGCCGTGGGGGGGATAATGAAAAACTGTTTTTT. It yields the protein CASRGGDNEKLFF.

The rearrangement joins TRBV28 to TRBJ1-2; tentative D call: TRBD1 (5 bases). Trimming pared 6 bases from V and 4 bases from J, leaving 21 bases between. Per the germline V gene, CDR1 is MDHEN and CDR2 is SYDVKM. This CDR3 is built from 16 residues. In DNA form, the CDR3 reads TGTGCCAGCAGCCCCCTAAGACAGAGGTCCGGCTATGGCTACACCTTC. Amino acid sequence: CASSPLRQRSGYGYTF.

The CDR3 sequence is CASSLGASGANVLTF. The CDR3 coding sequence is TGTGCCAGCAGCTTGGGAGCCTCTGGGGCCAACGTCCTGACTTTC. The rearrangement links TRBV5-4 to TRBJ2-6; D is unresolved. The germline gives CDR1 SGHNT, CDR2 YYREEE (reference sequence). V was trimmed by 0 bases and J by 0 bases, leaving 4 bases between them. This CDR3 is 15 amino acids long. The full variable domain, completed using reference TRBV5-4 and TRBJ2-6, is ETGVTQSPTHLIKTRGQQVTLRCSSQSGHNTVSWYQQALGQGPQFIFQYYREEENGRGNFPPRFSGLQFPNYSSELNVNALELDDSALYLCASSLGASGANVLTFGAGSRLTVL.

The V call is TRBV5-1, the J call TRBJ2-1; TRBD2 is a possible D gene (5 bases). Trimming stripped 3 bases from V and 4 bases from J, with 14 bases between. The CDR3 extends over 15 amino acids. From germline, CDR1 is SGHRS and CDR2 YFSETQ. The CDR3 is CASSSDYPPYNEQFF. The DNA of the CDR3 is TGCGCCAGCAGCTCTGACTACCCCCCGTACAATGAGCAGTTCTTC.